Listed below are T cell receptor beta chains from one sample, sequenced in a study of T-cell reconstitution after alpha-beta-depleted transplantation in children. MiXCR, run by TCRdb on the PCR reads, gives a single entry per CDR3 protein. The table includes 700,000 to 850,000 distinct CDR3 sequences, 16% detected once. The sample here was PBMCs, mostly from graft donor cells, taken 360 days after TCRalphabeta/CD19-depleted stem cell transplant. All receptors come from a male patient younger than 18 who had a stem cell transplant for acute lymphoblastic leukemia, so the T cells may come from the graft donor. Both conserved end residues are part of each CDR3. D genes are given only for firm matches. Some rows have no size entry. The others give once, few or many, or a class for an expanded clone.

V gene,D gene,J gene,clone size,CDR3 protein,CDR3 DNA
TRBV11-2,NA,TRBJ2-3,NA,CASSFPLTDTQYF,TGTGCCAGCAGCTTCCCGCTCACAGATACGCAGTATTTT
TRBV11-2,TRBD2,TRBJ2-1,NA,CASSLDHRFNSGRANEQFF,TGTGCCAGCAGCTTAGATCATCGGTTTAATAGCGGGAGGGCAAATGAGCAGTTCTTC
TRBV15,TRBD2,TRBJ2-7,few,CATSLAGYEQYF,TGTGCCACCAGCCTAGCGGGGTACGAGCAGTACTTC
TRBV5-1,TRBD1,TRBJ2-3,NA,CASSLEGGYQPDTQYF,TGCGCCAGCAGCTTGGAAGGGGGCTATCAACCAGATACGCAGTATTTT
TRBV20-1,TRBD1,TRBJ1-1,few,CSANGQGYLMNTEAFF,TGCAGTGCAAACGGACAGGGGTACTTAATGAACACTGAAGCTTTCTTT
TRBV12-3/TRBV12-4,NA,TRBJ2-3,NA,CASSRRRGSYTDTQYF,TGTGCCAGCAGTCGCCGTAGAGGGTCCTACACAGATACGCAGTATTTT
TRBV9,NA,TRBJ1-4,NA,CASSVDGQGEKLFF,TGTGCCAGCAGCGTAGACGGACAAGGTGAAAAACTGTTTTTT
TRBV20-1,TRBD2,TRBJ2-7,few,CSLIAGVEYF,TGCAGCCTCATAGCGGGAGTGGAGTACTTC
TRBV7-2,NA,TRBJ2-7,few,CASSLPGSLSYEQYF,TGTGCCAGCAGCTTACCGGGCAGCCTTTCCTACGAGCAGTACTTC
TRBV4-2,TRBD2,TRBJ2-1,few,CASSSLAGHNEQFF,TGTGCCAGCAGCTCTCTAGCGGGACATAATGAGCAGTTCTTC
TRBV5-1,NA,TRBJ2-2,NA,CASSFIDTVTGELFF,TGCGCCAGCAGCTTTATCGACACAGTCACCGGGGAGCTGTTTTTT
TRBV20-1,NA,TRBJ2-2,NA,CSAREIMVPRLDTGELFF,TGCAGTGCTAGAGAAATTATGGTCCCACGACTGGACACCGGGGAGCTGTTTTTT
TRBV7-2,NA,TRBJ2-2,NA,CASSLQGGVTGELFF,TGTGCCAGCAGCCTCCAGGGGGGGGTCACCGGGGAGCTGTTTTTT
TRBV7-9,NA,TRBJ2-1,few,CASSAGQFSYNEQFF,TGTGCCAGCAGCGCCGGACAGTTCTCCTACAATGAGCAGTTCTTC
TRBV7-2,TRBD1,TRBJ1-4,NA,CASSLTGGPNEKLFF,TGTGCCAGCAGCTTAACAGGGGGACCTAATGAAAAACTGTTTTTT
TRBV15,NA,TRBJ2-1,few,CATSRTNEQFF,TGTGCCACCAGCAGAACCAATGAGCAGTTCTTC
TRBV12-3/TRBV12-4,NA,TRBJ2-7,NA,CASSLRAGSSYEQYF,TGTGCCAGCAGTTTAAGGGCGGGAAGCTCCTACGAGCAGTACTTC
TRBV7-9,NA,TRBJ2-7,NA,CASSLAATENNYEQYF,TGTGCCAGCAGCTTAGCTGCGACGGAAAACAACTACGAGCAGTACTTC
TRBV7-7,NA,TRBJ2-1,few,CASRLDLGAVSSYNEQFF,TGTGCCAGCAGATTGGACCTGGGGGCGGTTAGCTCCTACAATGAGCAGTTCTTC
TRBV15,NA,TRBJ2-3,few,CATSRDWDTQYF,TGTGCCACCAGCAGAGATTGGGATACGCAGTATTTT
TRBV9,NA,TRBJ2-1,few,CASSVDEGTGNEQFF,TGTGCCAGCAGCGTAGATGAGGGAACGGGCAATGAGCAGTTCTTC
TRBV2,TRBD2,TRBJ2-7,many,CASSPGLAGTYEQYF,TGTGCCAGCAGCCCCGGACTAGCGGGAACCTACGAGCAGTACTTC
TRBV15,NA,TRBJ1-5,few,CATSDESSSNQPQHF,TGTGCCACCAGTGATGAGAGTAGTAGCAATCAGCCCCAGCATTTT
TRBV5-1,NA,TRBJ2-1,few,CASSLVRGIANEQFF,TGCGCCAGCAGCTTGGTCCGGGGGATCGCCAATGAGCAGTTCTTC
TRBV20-1,NA,TRBJ2-7,NA,CSARDIGHYEQYF,TGCAGTGCTAGAGATATTGGTCACTACGAGCAGTACTTC
TRBV7-9,NA,TRBJ2-7,many,CASTPDLISYEQYF,TGTGCCAGCACCCCTGACTTAATCTCCTACGAGCAGTACTTC
TRBV5-1,TRBD2,TRBJ2-4,few,CASSFGPGGLAKNIQYF,TGCGCCAGCAGCTTCGGCCCGGGAGGCCTAGCCAAAAACATTCAGTACTTC